The next 23 T cell receptor beta chains were all read from a single sample in a study of beta chain features in type 1 diabetes. Expressed TCRB transcripts were sequenced after all isolated RNA was converted to cDNA. The assay was immunoSEQ multiplex PCR, and TCRdb's table has in-frame clones only and misses some. The profile shows some 300,000 clones, roughly 8% of them singletons. The sequencing sample was made of central memory CD4+ T cells from blood. The receptors were sampled from a young woman in good health.

The V call is TRBV27, the J call TRBJ2-1; 10 bases agree with TRBD1. Germline CDR1 and CDR2: MNHEY and SMNVEV (reference sequence). The CDR3 length is 17 residues. The junction had 13 bases not matched to a gene; V was cut back by 5 bases and J by 6 bases. CDR3: CASSQTGTGEIGNEQFF. The CDR3 DNA reads TGTGCCAGCAGTCAGACCGGGACAGGGGAAATAGGCAATGAGCAGTTCTTC.

The chain uses TRBV5-4 and TRBJ1-2; the D gene is possibly TRBD1 (5 bases). There are 14 residues in the CDR3. Germline lookup yields CDR1 SGHNT and CDR2 YYREEE (reference sequence). The V and J ends lost 6 bases and 3 bases respectively, with 15 bases between them. The CDR3 is CASTAVGRDYGYTF. CDR3 sequence (DNA): TGTGCCAGCACCGCGGTGGGCAGGGACTATGGCTACACCTTC.

The chain joins TRBV7-2 to TRBJ2-5; D gene unclear. Germline loops: CDR1 SGHTA, CDR2 FQGNSA. The V end lost 0 bases, the J end lost 2 bases, and 10 bases lay between the germline ends. CDR3 length equals 15 residues. The CDR3 coding sequence is TGTGCCAGCAGCTTAGCGCGGCAAGCTCAAGAGACCCAGTACTTC. This codes for CASSLARQAQETQYF.

The V gene is TRBV29-1, the J gene TRBJ2-5; TRBD1 agrees at 10 bases. The better agreement between TRBJ2-7 and the DNA end casts doubt on the J call. The germline gives CDR1 SQVTM, CDR2 ANQGSEA. The CDR3 contains 13 residues. CDR3 amino acids: CSVGDRGAYEQYF. The CDR3 bases are TGCAGCGTTGGGGACAGGGGAGCCTACGAGCAGTACTTC.

There are a few counts of this clone. Other nucleotide sequences from this sample produce the same CDR3. This chain links TRBV7-3 with TRBJ2-1, with 11 bases that match TRBD2. The CDR3 contains 15 residues. CDR1 and CDR2 (germline): SGHTA, FQGTGA. The J segment lost 7 bases and the V segment lost 5 bases, leaving 7 bases of the junction unmatched. CDR3 region: CASSLSGGASNEQFF. Here the CDR3 DNA reads TGTGCCAGCAGCCTTAGCGGGGGGGCCTCGAATGAGCAGTTCTTC.

This chain links TRBV7-3 with TRBJ2-1; the D gene is possibly TRBD2 (5 bases). V gave up 2 bases and J gave up 9 bases, with 11 bases separating them. CDR3 length: 13 residues. The germline CDR1 and CDR2 sequences are SGHTA and FQGTGA. The CDR3 here is CASSLDYKGEQFF. The CDR3 DNA reads TGTGCCAGCAGCTTAGACTACAAGGGTGAGCAGTTCTTC.

This clone was detected only a few times. CDR3 in DNA: TGTGCCAGCAGCTTGTACGCTCAACGCGAGCAGTACTTC. It specifies CASSLYAQREQYF. The V call is TRBV5-4, the J call TRBJ2-7; unclear D gene. CDR3 size: 13 residues. Germline V lookup: CDR1 SGHNT, CDR2 YYREEE (reference sequence). V shed 1 base and J shed 6 bases, with 11 bases lying between them.

CDR3 DNA sequence: TGCAGCGTTAACAGGGGAGAAGGCACAGATACGCAGTATTTT. This encodes CSVNRGEGTDTQYF. The chain recombines TRBV29-1 with TRBJ2-3; TRBD1 agrees at 7 bases. With 5 bases clipped from V and 1 base from J, the junction kept 6 bases outside the gene matches. The CDR3 consists of 14 residues. Germline lookup yields CDR1 SQVTM and CDR2 ANQGSEA.

This clone has just a few counts. The CDR3 reads CASSVRGYEQYV. CDR3 coding DNA: TGTGCCAGCAGCGTCAGGGGATACGAGCAGTACGTC. The chain has TRBV27 and TRBJ2-7; tentatively, D is TRBD1 (6 bases). The length of the CDR3 is 12 residues. Germline loops: CDR1 MNHEY, CDR2 SMNVEV (reference sequence). Trimming took off 6 bases at V and 4 bases at J, with 10 bases between the two ends.

The chain employs TRBV28 and TRBJ1-2, with 8 bases that match TRBD1. CDR1 is MDHEN, CDR2 SYDVKM, per germline. The CDR3 has 14 residues. The V gene end was trimmed by 6 bases and the J gene end by 8 bases; junction bases not matched to a gene: 11. The CDR3, as DNA: TGTGCCAGCAGCCCCGGGACAGGTCGGTTAGGCTACACCTTC. This sequence encodes CASSPGTGRLGYTF.

The J gene is TRBJ2-7, the V gene TRBV11-2; tentative D call: TRBD1 (7 bases). CDR1 is SGHAT, CDR2 FQNNGV, per germline. Trimming removed 0 bases from V and 4 bases from J, with 19 bases in between. The length of the CDR3 is 17 residues. CDR3 nucleotide sequence: TGTGCCAGCAGCTTAGATTTGGTGTCAGGGGGGAGGTACGAGCAGTACTTC. It specifies CASSLDLVSGGRYEQYF.

The gene calls are TRBV29-1 and TRBJ2-1, with 9 bases aligning to TRBD1. The CDR3 has 14 residues. CDR1 and CDR2 (germline): SQVTM, ANQGSEA. With V trimmed by 5 bases and J by 10 bases, 12 bases remained unmatched. CDR3 nucleotide sequence: TGCAGCGTTAGACCCGGGACAGGGAAAGGAGAGCAGTTCTTC. Translation gives CSVRPGTGKGEQFF.

V is TRBV19 and J is TRBJ1-5, with a weak D call TRBD1 (5 bases). The CDR3 is 14 residues long. Germline V CDR1 and CDR2: LNHDA, SQIVND (reference sequence). The V gene lost 6 bases and the J gene lost 4 bases, with 13 bases spanning the gap. The CDR3 reads CASRIRERNQPQHF. In DNA form, the CDR3 reads TGTGCCAGTAGGATCAGGGAGAGGAATCAGCCCCAGCATTTT.

This chain connects TRBV30 to TRBJ2-3, with TRBD1 matching 8 bases. Per germline, CDR1 GTSNPN and CDR2 SVGIG (reference sequence). The CDR3 is 15 residues long. The V gene end was trimmed by 0 bases and the J gene end by 3 bases; junction bases not matched to a gene: 5. The CDR3 DNA is TGTGCCTGGAGTGTACGGACAGGGCTTACAGATACGCAGTATTTT. It specifies CAWSVRTGLTDTQYF.

This clone appeared many times. A junction end diverges from the germline sequence, so it may reflect a read error. The CDR3 sequence: CASRTGQGSSNEQFF. The CDR3 bases are TGTGCCAGCAGAACCGGACAGGGCTCCTCCAATGAGCAGTTCTTC. V and J are TRBV2 and TRBJ2-1, with 8 bases lining up with TRBD1. Looked up from germline, CDR1 is SNHLY and CDR2 is FYNNEI. The CDR3 spans 15 residues.

This clone was found a few times. This chain uses TRBV7-3 with TRBJ1-1; D remains unclear. CDR3 length: 14 residues. Germline V gives CDR1 SGHTA, CDR2 FQGTGA. V lost 5 bases to trimming and J lost 4 bases, with 14 bases between them. Here the CDR3 reads CASSLTGWGTEAFF. The CDR3 DNA reads as TGTGCCAGCAGCCTGACGGGGTGGGGCACTGAAGCTTTCTTT.

This clone has only a few counts. The V gene is TRBV5-1, the J gene TRBJ2-3; D remains ambiguous. This CDR3 is built from 14 residues. V lost 4 bases and J lost 2, with 11 bases in between. From germline, CDR1 is SGHRS and CDR2 YFSETQ. The CDR3 spells CASSDVQFTDTQYF. The CDR3 region has the DNA TGCGCCAGCAGCGACGTCCAGTTCACAGATACGCAGTATTTT.

This rearrangement joins TRBV7-9 to TRBJ2-2; no firm D call. The length of the CDR3 is 15 residues. Germline CDR1 SEHNR, CDR2 FQNEAQ (reference sequence). V shed 2 bases and J shed 7 bases, with 14 bases lying between them. As DNA, the CDR3 is TGTGCCAGCAGCTTAACCGGTTTAGGAAGCGGGGAGCTGTTTTTT. It codes for CASSLTGLGSGELFF.

The chain recombines TRBV28 with TRBJ2-5; the D call may be TRBD1 or TRBD2 (5 bases each). CDR1 MDHEN and CDR2 SYDVKM come from the germline V gene. The CDR3 loop spans 15 amino acids. Trimming left V 3 bases short and J 6 bases short, with 17 bases between. The CDR3 sequence: CASSFLGTAEKTQYF. CDR3 sequence (DNA): TGTGCCAGCAGTTTCCTCGGGACGGCTGAAAAGACCCAGTACTTC.

The chain is built from TRBV29-1 and TRBJ2-7, with 8 bases that match TRBD1. The CDR3 consists of 11 residues. Germline V gene sequence: CDR1 SQVTM, CDR2 ANQGSEA. V dropped 7 bases and J dropped 6; count of bases not matched to a gene: 5. In nucleotides, the CDR3 is TGCAGCGCCTCCAGGGGGCTCGAGCAGTACGTC. It specifies CSASRGLEQYV.

This clone was counted only a few times. CDR3 sequence reads: CASSLELFRTGRGDTQYF. The CDR3, as DNA: TGCGCCAGCAGCTTGGAACTGTTCAGGACAGGGCGCGGAGATACGCAGTATTTT. The chain recombines TRBV5-1 with TRBJ2-3, with TRBD1 identical over 8 bases. J lost 5 bases, V lost 0 bases, and 14 bases had no gene match. The V gene's germline CDR1 is SGHRS and CDR2 YFSETQ. The CDR3 consists of 18 residues.

The chain joins TRBV19 to TRBJ2-5; weak D call: TRBD1 (5 bases). V lost 2 bases to trimming and J lost 3 bases, with 7 bases between them. Looked up from germline, CDR1 is LNHDA and CDR2 is SQIVND (reference sequence). The CDR3 extends over 13 amino acids. This chain's CDR3 is CASSITGKETQYF. CDR3 DNA: TGTGCCAGTAGTATAACAGGAAAAGAGACCCAGTACTTC.

This clone was detected ten times or more. This chain connects TRBV9 to TRBJ2-3; no firm D call. Trimming cost V 1 base and J 7 bases, with 16 bases left between them. This CDR3 has 15 amino acids. Germline lookup yields CDR1 SGDLS and CDR2 YYNGEE. In DNA form, the CDR3 reads TGTGCCAGCAGCGTAAACATCGGGTTGGGAAATACGCAGTATTTT. Its translation is CASSVNIGLGNTQYF.